The 21 T cell receptor beta chains given below trace back to one sample, sequenced in a study of radiotherapy plus CTLA-4 blockade in lung cancer. Assay: immunoSEQ multiplex PCR; the TCRdb copy retains only in-frame clones and omits some. Among 40,000 or so clones listed, approximately 62% were seen once. This material consisted of peripheral blood, taken from a patient treated with radiotherapy plus ipilimumab. The receptors shown here come from a human donor with non-small cell lung cancer who had a partial response to radiotherapy plus ipilimumab.

The chain uses TRBV29-1 and TRBJ2-3; TRBD1 agrees at 7 bases. The CDR3 is 16 residues long. The J segment lost 4 bases and the V segment lost 7 bases, leaving 17 bases of the junction unmatched. The germline V gene has CDR1 SQVTM and CDR2 ANQGSEA. The DNA for the CDR3 is TGCAGCGCTGAGCCCCTCGAGGGGGCCCAGGCAGATACGCAGTATTTT. Amino acids: CSAEPLEGAQADTQYF.

V and J are TRBV7-2 and TRBJ1-1, with D possibly matching TRBD1 (5 bases). This CDR3 has 13 amino acids. Per germline, CDR1 SGHTA and CDR2 FQGNSA. Deletions cut 2 bases from V and 7 bases from J, with 11 bases between. The CDR3 loop is CASSLNWRGEAFF. The CDR3 nucleotides are TGTGCCAGCAGCTTAAATTGGAGGGGTGAAGCTTTCTTT.

CDR3 nucleotides: TGTGCCAGCAGCGACCCTGACAGGGTGGGTGAAGGTCCCGCCGCTGAAGCTTTCTTT. Amino acid sequence: CASSDPDRVGEGPAAEAFF. The J gene is TRBJ1-1, the V gene TRBV9; 7 bases agree with TRBD1. Germline CDR1 reads SGDLS; CDR2 reads YYNGEE. This CDR3 contains 19 residues. The V and J ends lost 3 bases and 6 bases, in that order; junction bases with no gene match: 23. The variable domain in full, with the rest retrieved from reference TRBV9 and TRBJ1-1, is DSGVTQTPKHLITATGQRVTLRCSPRSGDLSVYWYQQSLDQGLQFLIQYYNGEERAKGNILERFSAQQFPDLHSELNLSSLELGDSALYFCASSDPDRVGEGPAAEAFFGQGTRLTVV.

The gene calls are TRBV10-1 and TRBJ1-6; 9 bases agree with TRBD1. V trimming: 7 bases; J trimming: 9 bases; junction bases outside the gene matches: 7. In germline, CDR1 is WNHNN, CDR2 SYGVQD (reference sequence). This CDR3 contains 14 residues. The CDR3 nucleotides are TGCGCCAGCAACCCGGACAGGGGTGGTTCACCCCTCCACTTT. Protein sequence: CASNPDRGGSPLHF.

This chain uses TRBV6-5 with TRBJ2-1, with 13 bases that match TRBD2. Germline trimming cut 6 bases from V and 9 bases from J; bases unmatched to any gene: 8. The germline V gene encodes CDR1 MNHEY and CDR2 SVGAGI. This CDR3 region has 15 residues. Here the CDR3 reads CASSRGLAGEGEQFF. As DNA, the CDR3 is TGTGCCAGCAGCCGCGGACTAGCGGGAGAAGGTGAGCAGTTCTTC.

Note on this clone: The junction differs from germline at one of its ends, possibly a read error. J is TRBJ2-3 and V is TRBV7-7, with D unclear. The CDR3 covers 13 residues. The germline V gene encodes CDR1 SSHAT and CDR2 FNYEAQ (reference sequence). CDR3 amino acids: CASSELEAATQYF. The DNA of the CDR3 is TGTGCTAGCAGCGAACTCGAGGCGGCTACGCAGTATTTT. The full variable domain, rest sourced from reference TRBV7-7 and TRBJ2-3, is GAGVSQSPRYKVTKRGQDVTLRCDPISSHATLYWYQQALGQGPEFLTYFNYEAQPDKSGLPSDRFSAERPEGSISTLTIQRTEQRDSAMYRCASSELEAATQYFGPGTRLTVL.

The chain couples TRBV4-3 to TRBJ2-7, with D possibly being TRBD2 (6 bases). The CDR3 totals 16 residues. Germline V gives CDR1 LGHNA, CDR2 YSLEER. V dropped 1 base and J dropped 2 bases, with 15 bases sitting between them. Here the CDR3 DNA reads TGCGCCAGCAGCCAAGTTGTCGAGGGAGGTGCCTACGAGCAGTACTTC. Translating gives CASSQVVEGGAYEQYF.

This chain joins TRBV5-1 and TRBJ2-1, with D perhaps TRBD1 (6 bases). CDR3 length equals 12 residues. The germline gives CDR1 SGHRS, CDR2 YFSETQ. Trimming took off 0 bases at V and 13 bases at J, with 11 bases between the two ends. The CDR3 region has the DNA TGCGCCAGCAGCTTGGGACAGGCAGAACAGTTCTTC. Translated: CASSLGQAEQFF.

This clone was seen only a few times. The V gene is TRBV5-6, the J gene TRBJ2-5; D perhaps matches TRBD2 (7 bases). Per the germline V gene, CDR1 is SGHDT and CDR2 is YYEEEE. V shed 2 bases and J shed 6 bases, with 17 bases lying between them. There are 15 residues in the CDR3. The CDR3 DNA follows: TGTGCCAGCAGCTTCCCGGGGGGCCCGACGAAGACCCAGTACTTC. It is translated as CASSFPGGPTKTQYF.

As concerns this clone: The sample contains more than one DNA sequence encoding this CDR3. This chain links TRBV5-1 with TRBJ2-1, with no clear D. This CDR3 is 15 amino acids long. The germline V gene encodes CDR1 SGHRS and CDR2 YFSETQ. V lost 4 bases and J lost 0, with 11 bases in between. CDR3 nucleotide sequence: TGCGCCAGCAGCCTCGAAGCCGGCTCCTACAATGAGCAGTTCTTC. Its protein product is CASSLEAGSYNEQFF.

This clone was observed a few times. The chain carries TRBV25-1 and TRBJ2-1, with TRBD2 identical over 7 bases. The V gene's germline CDR1 is MGHDK and CDR2 SYGVNS. The V gene end was trimmed by 2 bases and the J gene end by 2 bases; junction bases not matched to a gene: 0. This CDR3 contains 14 residues. This CDR3 is CASSESGAYNEQFF. The CDR3 DNA is TGTGCCAGCAGTGAAAGCGGGGCCTACAATGAGCAGTTCTTC.

The gene calls are TRBV11-3 and TRBJ2-5, with D perhaps TRBD2 (6 bases). Germline V CDR1 and CDR2: SGHNT, YENEEA. With 6 bases removed from V and 1 base from J, the gap between germline ends came to 9 bases. This CDR3 has 13 residues. CDR3 in DNA: TGTGCCAGCAGTGCCGGGAGCCAAGAGACCCAGTACTTC. It is translated as CASSAGSQETQYF.

This clone was seen only once. The rearrangement uses TRBV30 and TRBJ2-3; 7 bases are shared with TRBD2. The V and J ends lost 2 bases and 2 bases, in that order; junction bases with no gene match: 7. CDR1 and CDR2 (germline): GTSNPN, SVGIG (reference sequence). This CDR3 spans 15 amino acids. The CDR3 DNA sequence: TGTGCCTGGAGTTCGGGACTACTATCCACAGATACGCAGTATTTT. This codes for CAWSSGLLSTDTQYF.

The chain joins TRBV7-6 to TRBJ2-1; 12 bases align to TRBD2. From germline, CDR1 is SGHVS and CDR2 FNYEAQ. The CDR3 is 13 amino acids. J lost 9 bases, V lost 3 bases, and 0 bases had no gene match. CDR3 amino acids: CASSLTSGGEQFF. CDR3 DNA: TGTGCCAGCAGCTTGACTAGCGGGGGTGAGCAGTTCTTC.

This clone appeared once. The chain combines TRBV5-4 with TRBJ2-1; possibly TRBD2 for D (6 bases). The CDR3 consists of 16 residues. The V gene's germline CDR1 is SGHNT and CDR2 YYREEE (reference sequence). Trimming removed 2 bases at V and 2 bases at J, with 14 bases between. CDR3 sequence reads: CASSFAHAGPYNEQFF. CDR3 DNA: TGTGCCAGCAGCTTCGCGCATGCGGGACCCTACAATGAGCAGTTCTTC.

The chain is built from TRBV9 and TRBJ1-5, with no clear D. The CDR3 spans 15 residues. Germline CDR1 reads SGDLS; CDR2 reads YYNGEE. V was pared by 7 bases and J by 4 bases, with 18 bases between. DNA of the CDR3: TGTGCCAGCGGGAGCGGGGTCTTTCCGAATCAGCCCCAGCATTTT. It translates to CASGSGVFPNQPQHF.

This clone has more than one count but fewer than ten. The rearrangement uses TRBV19 and TRBJ1-1, with 10 bases lining up with TRBD1. J gave up 1 base and V 6 bases, and 5 bases lay outside the gene matches. Looked up from germline, CDR1 is LNHDA and CDR2 is SQIVND (reference sequence). The length of the CDR3 is 15 residues. CDR3 nucleotide sequence: TGTGCCAGTAGAGGACAGGGGGAAGGGAACACTGAAGCTTTCTTT. It codes for CASRGQGEGNTEAFF.

This clone was counted many times. The chain uses TRBV18 and TRBJ1-3, with 8 nucleotides matching TRBD1. V gave up 2 bases and J gave up 0 bases; unmatched junction bases: 6. The germline CDR1 and CDR2 sequences are KGHSH and LQKENI. The CDR3 runs to 17 residues. This CDR3 is CASSPIRQGSSGNTIYF. The CDR3 nucleotides are TGTGCCAGCTCACCAATAAGACAGGGGTCCTCTGGAAACACCATATATTTT.

This clone was found a few times. The chain uses TRBV9 and TRBJ2-7; TRBD1 aligns across 10 bases. V shed 4 bases and J 3 bases; nucleotides not matched to a gene: 4. This CDR3 is 14 amino acids long. CDR1 is SGDLS, CDR2 YYNGEE, per germline. The CDR3 protein is CASSKTGGLYEQYF. CDR3 nucleotide sequence: TGTGCCAGCAGCAAGACAGGGGGCCTCTACGAGCAGTACTTC.

This clone has just a few counts. The gene calls are TRBV6-1 and TRBJ1-1; perhaps TRBD1 as D (6 bases). The CDR3 totals 14 residues. Trimming removed 5 bases from V and 1 base from J, with 11 bases in between. Germline CDR1 reads MNHNS; CDR2 reads SASEGT. The CDR3: CASSQRTANTEAFF. The DNA for the CDR3 is TGTGCCAGCAGTCAAAGGACAGCGAACACTGAAGCTTTCTTT.

DNA for the CDR3: TGTGCCATGTCTGAGCGGGGGGCGTGGACCACTGAAGCTTTCTTT. It codes for CAMSERGAWTTEAFF. This chain joins TRBV6-1 and TRBJ1-1; weak D call: TRBD1 (6 bases). V shed 10 bases and J shed 4 bases, with 22 bases lying between them. Germline CDR1 is MNHNS and CDR2 is SASEGT. The CDR3 is made up of 15 amino acids.